The 15 T cell receptor beta chains in this list originate from one sample, sequenced in a study of glioma-infiltrating T cells (dated by TCRdb to 2015 to 2016). The data were produced on an Illumina MiSeq. TCR alpha and beta CDR3 regions were amplified with the iRepertoire nested amplicon-rescue multiplex PCR (arm-PCR) platform from RNA. Clones were called with MiXCR by TCRdb after fastp trimmed the public reads at Q25, and only in-frame beta chains were retained. Each entry merges the rows of one CDR3 protein and shows their most common DNA and genes. The sample profile shows under 200,000 distinct CDR3 sequences; roughly 32% of them were found once. The ten largest clones take up 20% of the sample. The material sequenced was glioma tissue, nonneoplastic brain tissue, or PBMCs (not recorded which). These receptors came from a human donor with low-grade glioma or glioblastoma, undergoing nonglioma brain surgery, or in good health (not recorded which).

This chain uses TRBV7-2 with TRBJ2-7, with TRBD2 matching over 8 bases. This CDR3 has 13 amino acids. The V gene's germline CDR1 is SGHTA and CDR2 FQGNSA. J gave up 7 bases and V 6 bases, and 8 bases lay outside the gene matches. DNA for the CDR3: TGTGCCAGCAGTTGTACTAGCGGAGTTGAGCAGTACTTC. Translation gives CASSCTSGVEQYF.

This chain links TRBV4-1 with TRBJ2-7; 8 bases agree with TRBD2. Germline V gene data show CDR1 as MGHRA and CDR2 as YSYEKL. This CDR3 spans 18 amino acids. The trim removed 1 base at V and 7 bases at J, leaving 18 bases unmatched. CDR3 in amino acids: CASSQARASGSSYNEQYF. As DNA, the CDR3 is TGCGCCAGCAGCCAAGCTCGTGCAAGCGGGAGCTCCTACAATGAGCAGTACTTC.

On this clonotype: One end of the junction is discordant with germline, which a read error may explain. The chain employs TRBV7-9 and TRBJ2-4; D may match TRBD1 or TRBD2 (7 bases each). Looked up from germline, CDR1 is SEHNR and CDR2 is FQNEAQ (reference sequence). This CDR3 contains 15 residues. For the CDR3, the DNA is TGTGCCAGCAGCTCAGGGGGGGAGCCCAAAAACATTCGGTACTTC. Translated, it gives CASSSGGEPKNIRYF.

This clonotype was picked up one time. The chain is built from TRBV7-2 and TRBJ2-5; D is undetermined. The CDR3 covers 13 residues. Germline CDR1 SGHTA, CDR2 FQGNSA. The CDR3 reads CANTPVFPETQYF. CDR3 coding DNA: TGTGCAAACACCCCCGTGTTTCCAGAGACCCAGTACTTC.

This clonotype appeared a few times. The chain is built from TRBV5-4 and TRBJ2-1; 10 bases align to TRBD2. Germline CDR1 and CDR2: SGHNT and YYREEE (reference sequence). Trimming removed 2 bases from V and 6 bases from J; junction bases left unmatched: 2. The CDR3 is 14 amino acids. The CDR3 reads CASSFLAGVNEQFF. DNA for the CDR3: TGTGCCAGCAGCTTTCTAGCGGGAGTCAATGAGCAGTTCTTC.

This clonotype was counted ten times or more. V usage is TRBV25-1 and J usage is TRBJ2-1; D tentatively reads TRBD1 or TRBD2 (6 bases each). V lost 5 bases and J 6 bases, leaving 14 bases between the germline ends. Germline CDR1 MGHDK, CDR2 SYGVNS. This CDR3 region has 14 residues. CDR3 protein: CASSSGGGLNEQFF. DNA of the CDR3: TGTGCCAGCAGTTCCGGAGGGGGGCTCAATGAGCAGTTCTTC.

Of note for this clonotype: Germline is not matched at one junction end, which may reflect a read error. V gene TRBV6-9 combines with J gene TRBJ2-7; 7 nucleotides line up with TRBD1. Germline V CDR1 and CDR2: MNHGY, SVAAGI. The CDR3 covers 15 residues. CDR3 in DNA: TGTGCCAGCATTACCACAGGGGCCCTCTTATACGGGCAGTACTTC. Translating gives CASITTGALLYGQYF.

Worth noting for this clonotype: This could be a read error, since a much larger clone is one nucleotide away. J is TRBJ1-4 and V is TRBV28; D is possibly TRBD1 (6 bases). Germline CDR1 MDHEN, CDR2 SYDVKM. This CDR3 region has 14 residues. CDR3 DNA sequence: TGTGCCAGCAGTCGGACAGTGATTAATAAAAAACTGTTTTTT. It codes for CASSRTVINKKLFF.

The table lists this clonotype with many counts. The chain uses TRBV6-6 and TRBJ2-3; D ambiguous. The CDR3 loop spans 12 amino acids. V dropped 2 bases and J dropped 5 bases, with 5 bases sitting between them. Germline CDR1 MNHNY, CDR2 SVGAGI (reference sequence). This CDR3 reads CASSYGVDTQYF. The CDR3 region has the DNA TGTGCCAGCAGTTACGGAGTAGATACGCAGTATTTT.

Remarks on this clonotype: Given a much more abundant clone one base away, this may be a read error. V and J are TRBV7-3 and TRBJ2-7, with D unclear. CDR1 is SGHTA, CDR2 FQGTGA, per germline. This CDR3 has 12 amino acids. The CDR3 nucleotides are TGTGCCAGCAGCTTCAACACCTACGAGGAGTACTTC. It specifies CASSFNTYEEYF.

This clonotype was found many times. The CDR3 loop reads CASSLYPTMGQGETQYF. Here the CDR3 DNA reads TGTGCCAGCAGTTTATACCCTACCATGGGGCAAGGGGAGACCCAGTACTTC. J is TRBJ2-5 and V is TRBV28; D possibly corresponds to TRBD1 (5 bases). Germline lookup yields CDR1 MDHEN and CDR2 SYDVKM. Trimming took off 1 base at V and 5 bases at J, with 20 bases between the two ends. This CDR3 is built from 17 residues. Together with reference TRBV28 and TRBJ2-5, the CDR3 gives the full variable domain: DVKVTQSSRYLVKRTGEKVFLECVQDMDHENMFWYRQDPGLGLRLIYFSYDVKMKEKGDIPEGYSVSREKKERFSLILESASTNQTSMYLCASSLYPTMGQGETQYFGPGTRLLVL.

With respect to this clonotype: This may be a read error, as it is one base from a much larger clone. V and J are TRBV7-3 and TRBJ2-1; D remains ambiguous. CDR3 length equals 15 residues. Germline CDR1 SGHTA, CDR2 FQGTGA. In nucleotides, the CDR3 is TGTGCCAGCACCCGGACCCTGGCCTCCTACAATGGGCAGTTCTTC. Amino acid sequence: CASTRTLASYNGQFF.

The chain is built from TRBV7-2 and TRBJ2-5; TRBD2 matches at 8 bases. CDR3 length equals 15 residues. Germline assignment: CDR1 SGHTA and CDR2 FQGNSA. J was trimmed by 4 bases and V by 8 bases; bases with no gene match: 12. The CDR3 nucleotides read TGTGCCAGCCTCGGGGGGGCGGGTCTTAGAGAGACCCAGTACTTC. Amino acid sequence: CASLGGAGLRETQYF.

This clonotype was observed once. The chain links TRBV19 to TRBJ2-3; maybe TRBD1 (5 bases). The CDR3 contains 12 residues. V lost 7 bases and J lost 0, with 5 bases in between. Germline CDR1 reads LNHDA; CDR2 reads SQIVND (reference sequence). As DNA, the CDR3 is TGTGCCAGTACAGGGAGCACAGATACGCAGTATTTT. Translation gives CASTGSTDTQYF. The entire variable domain, with the rest obtained from reference TRBV19 and TRBJ2-3, is as follows: DGGITQSPKYLFRKEGQNVTLSCEQNLNHDAMYWYRQDPGQGLRLIYYSQIVNDFQKGDIAEGYSVSREKKESFPLTVTSAQKNPTAFYLCASTGSTDTQYFGPGTRLTVL.

This clonotype came up many times. The chain recombines TRBV7-9 with TRBJ2-2; D unclear. The germline gives CDR1 SEHNR, CDR2 FQNEAQ (reference sequence). V was shortened by 4 bases and J by 6 bases, with 12 bases between the two germline ends. This CDR3 is built from 14 residues. The CDR3 bases are TGTGCCAGCAGCTCCACTAAGTTCCCCGGGGAGCTGTTTTTT. This codes for CASSSTKFPGELFF.